This TCR beta chain was documented in a study of T cell responses to AZD1222 COVID-19 vaccine. The study, taken as a whole, reports: It was only after the peak T cell response that any repertoires were sampled.

The method was immunoSEQ multiplex PCR; TCRdb's version includes in-frame clones alone and lacks a portion of them. The sample carries roughly 150,000 clones, approximately 89% recorded once. From germline, CDR1 is MDHEN and CDR2 SYDVKM. J gave up 1 base and V 6 bases, and 1 base lay outside the gene matches. This CDR3 spans 13 amino acids. Concerning this clone: The antigen is undetermined.

The receptor's source is an adult in good health. The input for sequencing was peripheral blood, taken on day 0 of MenACWY control vaccination. The chain links TRBV28 to TRBJ2-3, with TRBD1 identical over 7 bases. The CDR3 nucleotides read TGTGCCAGCAGAACAGGGGGCACAGATACGCAGTATTTT. The encoded protein is CASRTGGTDTQYF.